The text below deals with one T cell receptor (beta chain). The germline V gene has CDR1 LGHNA and CDR2 YNFKEQ. Trimming cost V 0 bases and J 1 base, with 13 bases left between them. The CDR3 runs to 17 residues. The data originate from a study of blood T cells in healthy people across ages. Sample-barcoded 5' priming and a J-beta primer mix drove a second PCR of about 6 to 11 cycles. MiXCR, run by TCRdb on the 5' RACE reads, gives a single entry per CDR3 protein. The data contain about 800,000 distinct CDR3 sequences, just under 25% of them singletons. The sample was also reused in another study, on T cells of mothers and their children. As that study records: Mothers yielded over 8.5 million CDR3 reads, children several million each. Thymic selection shapes TCR recombination output in related pairs, and it does so similarly in unrelated pairs.

The sequence came from a boy aged 5-17 years in good health. V is TRBV4-2 and J is TRBJ2-1; D unclear. The sample taken for sequencing was blood. The CDR3 loop reads CASSQDLVTPSYNEQFF. CDR3 bases: TGTGCCAGCAGCCAAGATCTCGTGACTCCTTCCTACAATGAGCAGTTCTTC.